One sample yielded the 6 T cell receptor beta chains listed below, sequenced in a study of CD8 T cells in Susac syndrome. RNA amounts of about 0.45 to 1 ug underwent reverse transcription with random hexamers. TCRdb processed the immunoSEQ multiplex PCR reads anew with MiXCR; each CDR3 protein has one entry. This table has around 170,000 distinct CDR3 sequences, 95% to 96% appearing once. Material: CD4+ T cells from PBMCs. These receptor sequences come from a human donor with Susac syndrome.

This chain connects TRBV28 to TRBJ2-5, with a tentative D call TRBD2 (5 bases). This CDR3 comprises 16 residues. The V end was cut by 7 bases, the J end by 0 bases, with 18 bases between. Germline CDR1 is MDHEN and CDR2 is SYDVKM. The chain's CDR3 is CASTQPRGHYQETQYF. CDR3 DNA sequence: TGTGCCAGCACTCAACCGCGAGGGCACTACCAAGAGACCCAGTACTTC.

With respect to this clonotype: An end of the junction does not agree with germline; a read error may underlie this. This chain links TRBV20-1 with TRBJ2-7; D gene unclear. The length of the CDR3 is 11 residues. Germline values: CDR1 DFQATT, CDR2 SNEGSKA (reference sequence). The DNA for the CDR3 is TGCAGTGCTAGAGATCGAAGCAGGAATAACTTC. Translating it yields CSARDRSRNNF.

The genes are TRBV6-2 or TRBV6-3 and TRBJ1-5; 7 positions match TRBD1. This CDR3 is 13 amino acids long. Trimming cost V 8 bases and J 4 bases; bases outside gene matches: 5. The germline V gene has CDR1 MNHEY and CDR2 SVGEGT. CDR3: CASDDRVNQPQHF. DNA of the CDR3: TGTGCCAGCGACGACAGGGTAAATCAGCCCCAGCATTTT.

The chain carries TRBV9 and TRBJ2-5; D perhaps matches TRBD1 (5 bases). Per the germline V gene, CDR1 is SGDLS and CDR2 is YYNGEE. Trimming removed 3 bases from V and 5 bases from J, with 11 bases in between. The CDR3 sequence is 13 residues long. CDR3 nucleotide sequence: TGTGCCAGCAGCGGCAGGGATCGGGAGACCCAGTACTTC. Its protein is CASSGRDRETQYF.

The rearrangement uses TRBV27 and TRBJ1-1, with D possibly matching TRBD1 (6 bases). There are 15 residues in the CDR3. CDR1 and CDR2 from the germline V gene are MNHEY and SMNVEV (reference sequence). The V end lost 6 bases, the J end lost 0 bases, and 14 bases lay between the germline ends. In DNA form, the CDR3 reads TGTGCCAGCAGGACAGGCCCCCCTATGAACACTGAAGCTTTCTTT. Its translation: CASRTGPPMNTEAFF.

V usage is TRBV29-1 and J usage is TRBJ2-5, with TRBD2 matching 12 bases. The V segment lost 2 bases and the J segment 5 bases; nucleotides outside the gene matches: 6. Germline values: CDR1 SQVTM, CDR2 ANQGSEA. This CDR3 spans 15 amino acids. The CDR3, as DNA: TGCAGCGTTGAAACTAGCGGGGGGACTGAGGAGACCCAGTACTTC. Amino acid sequence: CSVETSGGTEETQYF.